The 32 T cell receptor beta chains reported below all come from one sample, sequenced in a study of prognosis after radiotherapy for stage I lung cancer. Genomic DNA served as the source from which two-round multiplex PCR generated TCR beta CDR3 amplicons. For every TRBV and TRBJ gene, a specific primer was used in first-round PCR. TCRdb independently ran MiXCR on the multiplex PCR reads; one entry per CDR3 protein. The sample carries about 16,000 distinct CDR3 sequences, about 46% recorded once. The sequenced sample was PBMCs, obtained before or after stereotactic body radiation therapy (not recorded which). The receptors here all came from a donor over 45 with non-small cell lung cancer.

This clonotype has a single count. The chain links TRBV7-9 to TRBJ1-3; D remains unclear. Germline values: CDR1 SEHNR, CDR2 FQNEAQ (reference sequence). Trimming stripped 0 bases from V and 8 bases from J, with 8 bases between. CDR3 size: 13 residues. Here the CDR3 reads CASSLAPGDTIYF. In DNA, the CDR3 is TGTGCCAGCAGCTTAGCCCCAGGCGACACCATATATTTT.

A remark on this clonotype: Since a much larger clone is just one base distant, this may be a read error. The CDR3 nucleotides are TGCAGTTCTCACAGGGCGGATACGCAGTATTTT. Translation: CSSHRADTQYF. This sequence joins TRBV20-1 and TRBJ2-3; D might be TRBD1 (6 bases). Trimming took 8 bases from V and 6 from J, leaving 12 bases between them. The CDR3 totals 11 residues. The germline gives CDR1 DFQATT, CDR2 SNEGSKA (reference sequence).

A note on this clonotype: A much larger clone lies a single base off, so this may be a read error. CDR3 nucleotides: TGTGCCAGCAGCCCCATGACCCGGGACAGGGAAACCCCAACTAATGAAAAACTGTTTTTT. This codes for CASSPMTRDRETPTNEKLFF. The chain joins TRBV6-4 to TRBJ1-4; 9 bases agree with TRBD1. The germline gives CDR1 MRHNA, CDR2 SNTAGT. V gave up 6 bases and J gave up 0 bases; unmatched junction bases: 17. The CDR3 runs 20 residues.

This clonotype has a count of ten or more. The J gene is TRBJ2-5, the V gene TRBV5-6; a weak D match, TRBD2 (5 bases). Germline loops: CDR1 SGHDT, CDR2 YYEEEE. V was pared by 5 bases and J by 5 bases, with 13 bases between. CDR3 length equals 13 residues. The CDR3 is CASRRTGGETQYF. For the CDR3, the DNA is TGTGCCAGCAGACGGACGGGCGGGGAGACCCAGTACTTC.

This sequence joins TRBV5-1 and TRBJ2-3; 12 bases are shared with TRBD2. The CDR3 contains 17 residues. Germline lookup yields CDR1 SGHRS and CDR2 YFSETQ. The V and J ends lost 0 bases and 4 bases, in that order; junction bases with no gene match: 6. Written as DNA, the CDR3 is TGCGCCAGCAGCTTGGCTAGGACTAGCGGGACCCCAGATACGCAGTATTTT. It is translated as CASSLARTSGTPDTQYF.

This clonotype is categorized as medium-sized. V usage is TRBV6-1 and J usage is TRBJ2-7; the match to TRBD2 covers 9 bases. The length of the CDR3 is 14 residues. Germline lookup yields CDR1 MNHNS and CDR2 SASEGT. The V segment lost 5 bases and the J segment 2 bases; nucleotides outside the gene matches: 4. CDR3 region: CASSLGGGAYEQYF. The CDR3, as DNA: TGTGCCAGCAGTCTCGGCGGGGGGGCCTACGAGCAGTACTTC.

This clonotype was seen ten or more times. V gene TRBV5-1 combines with J gene TRBJ2-5, with D maybe TRBD1 (5 bases). Germline-derived CDR1 and CDR2 are SGHRS and YFSETQ. This CDR3 comprises 15 residues. With 1 base removed from V and 2 bases from J, the gap between germline ends came to 12 bases. In nucleotides, the CDR3 is TGCGCCAGCAGCTTGATGTTCAACAGGCAAGAGACCCAGTACTTC. Its protein is CASSLMFNRQETQYF.

About this clonotype itself: Germline and junction disagree at one end, which may indicate a read error. The J gene is TRBJ1-1, the V gene TRBV5-1; D is undetermined. The CDR3 runs 12 residues. Germline CDR1 SGHRS, CDR2 YFSETQ. CDR3 in DNA: TGCGCCAGCAGCTTGGAAGGTACTGAATCTTTCTTT. It encodes CASSLEGTESFF. Full variable domain (remainder filled in from reference TRBV5-1 and TRBJ1-1): KAGVTQTPRYLIKTRGQQVTLSCSPISGHRSVSWYQQTPGQGLQFLFEYFSETQRNKGNFPGRFSGRQFSNSRSEMNVSTLELGDSALYLCASSLEGTESFFGQGTRLTVV.

This clonotype was recorded a few times. A much larger clonotype is one base distant, so this may be a read error. J is TRBJ2-7 and V is TRBV14; 7 bases are shared with TRBD1. V dropped 4 bases and J dropped 3; count of bases not matched to a gene: 12. Germline CDR1 SGHDN, CDR2 FVKESK. The CDR3 contains 16 residues. This CDR3 reads CASSPCPLTGDYEQYF. The CDR3 nucleotides are TGTGCCAGCAGCCCGTGTCCCTTAACAGGGGACTACGAGCAGTACTTC.

This clonotype appeared a single time. This chain uses TRBV20-1 with TRBJ2-1, with a tentative D call TRBD1 (5 bases). The CDR3 has 17 amino acids. The germline V gene encodes CDR1 DFQATT and CDR2 SNEGSKA (reference sequence). Deletions cut 6 bases from V and 8 bases from J, with 29 bases between. The DNA of the CDR3 is TGCAGTGCAAGGAACCCCCCTGGAAACAGGTGGCCCCATGAGCAGTTCTTC. Translated: CSARNPPGNRWPHEQFF.

As concerns this clonotype: A read error is the likely source, as a far larger clone sits one nucleotide away. The genes are TRBV6-8 and TRBJ1-6, with D possibly being TRBD1 (6 bases). Per germline, CDR1 MNHGY and CDR2 SAAAGT. Trimming took off 10 bases at V and 14 bases at J, with 24 bases between the two ends. CDR3 length: 14 residues. CDR3 nucleotides: TGTGCCACCCAAAGGGAGGGGGGGGGATCAACCCTCCACTTT. Translating it yields CATQREGGGSTLHF.

This clonotype was recorded many times. The V gene is TRBV20-1, the J gene TRBJ2-5; D is unresolved. V lost 3 bases and J 1 base, leaving 6 bases between the germline ends. In germline, CDR1 is DFQATT, CDR2 SNEGSKA (reference sequence). CDR3 size: 12 residues. The CDR3 reads CSARERQETQYF. CDR3 DNA sequence: TGCAGTGCTAGGGAACGCCAAGAGACCCAGTACTTC.

This clonotype was seen repeatedly, ten times or more. V usage is TRBV11-1 and J usage is TRBJ2-7; D is unresolved. Germline-derived CDR1 and CDR2 are SGHAT and FQDESV (reference sequence). CDR3 size: 15 residues. V was cut by 3 bases and J by 5 bases, with 17 bases left in between. For the CDR3, the DNA is TGTGCCAGCAGCTTTAGGCTATCAGACCCCCACGAGCAGTACTTC. It translates to CASSFRLSDPHEQYF.

A single count supports this clonotype. The chain has TRBV5-1 and TRBJ2-3; D may be TRBD2 (5 bases). This CDR3 region has 15 residues. CDR1 SGHRS and CDR2 YFSETQ come from the germline V gene. V dropped 3 bases and J dropped 0 bases, with 11 bases sitting between them. CDR3 sequence (DNA): TGCGCCAGCAGCTCGCTAAGCGGTAGCACAGATACGCAGTATTTT. Encoded protein: CASSSLSGSTDTQYF.

The rearrangement links TRBV19 to TRBJ2-2; possible D gene TRBD2, 6 bases. In germline, CDR1 is LNHDA, CDR2 SQIVND (reference sequence). The CDR3 sequence is 15 residues long. V was cut by 1 base and J by 10 bases, with 16 bases left in between. The CDR3 DNA sequence: TGTGCCAGTAGTATAGCGGCTAGTGGGACTGTGGAGCTGTTTTTT. It encodes CASSIAASGTVELFF.

This clonotype is deemed medium-sized. Sequence at one end of the junction differs from germline and may be a read error. The V gene is TRBV6-1, the J gene TRBJ2-7; D might be TRBD1 (5 bases). This CDR3 comprises 13 residues. Per germline, CDR1 MNHNS and CDR2 SASEGT. As DNA, the CDR3 is TGTGCCAGCAGCAGGGCAGGGTCCTCCGAGCAGTACTTC. It specifies CASSRAGSSEQYF.

This clonotype showed up just a few times. A junction end diverges from the germline sequence, so it may reflect a read error. This chain connects TRBV6-2 or TRBV6-3 to TRBJ2-1; D is perhaps TRBD1 or TRBD2 (5 bases each). CDR1 is MNHEY and CDR2 is SVGEGT in the germline V gene. The CDR3 length is 15 residues. The CDR3 loop is CASSEEEGSVNEQSF. CDR3 nucleotides: TGTGCCAGCAGTGAAGAAGAGGGGAGTGTAAATGAACAGTCCTTC.

This clonotype occurred many times. The chain couples TRBV7-8 to TRBJ2-5, with D unresolved. The CDR3 consists of 13 residues. Looked up from germline, CDR1 is SGHVS and CDR2 is FQNEAQ. V was pared by 5 bases and J by 7 bases, with 14 bases between. The DNA of the CDR3 is TGTGCCAGCAGCCAGGCTCGTTTAGGGACCCAGTACTTC. This encodes CASSQARLGTQYF.

This clonotype was recorded many times. Germline and junction disagree at one end, which may indicate a read error. The V call is TRBV5-1, the J call TRBJ2-3; 7 bases fit TRBD1. Germline V gives CDR1 SGHRS, CDR2 YFSETQ. The CDR3 is 15 residues long. Here the CDR3 DNA reads TGCGCCGGCAGCCACCGGGACAGACGCACAGATACGCAGTATTTT. It specifies CAGSHRDRRTDTQYF.

Many counts were recorded for this clonotype. The V gene is TRBV20-1, the J gene TRBJ2-2; maybe TRBD2 (6 bases). The V gene's germline CDR1 is DFQATT and CDR2 SNEGSKA (reference sequence). This CDR3 contains 14 residues. V lost 5 bases to trimming and J lost 4 bases, with 14 bases between them. Written as DNA, the CDR3 is TGCAGTGCTTTGAGCGGGCTCGGCACCGGGGAGCTGTTTTTT. Protein: CSALSGLGTGELFF.

The V gene is TRBV6-6, the J gene TRBJ2-2, with D perhaps TRBD1 (5 bases). Germline V lookup: CDR1 MNHNY, CDR2 SVGAGI (reference sequence). V was cut by 0 bases and J by 0 bases, with 5 bases left in between. The CDR3 totals 15 residues. The CDR3 here is CASSYSTANTGELFF. The DNA for the CDR3 is TGTGCCAGCAGTTACTCGACAGCGAACACCGGGGAGCTGTTTTTT.

The gene calls are TRBV6-2 or TRBV6-3 and TRBJ2-2; tentatively, D is TRBD1 (6 bases). The CDR3 is 14 amino acids. V dropped 6 bases and J dropped 4 bases, with 12 bases sitting between them. Germline loops: CDR1 MNHEY, CDR2 SVGEGT. CDR3 nucleotide sequence: TGTGCCAGCAGACGGGACATCCTCACCGGGGAGCTGTTTTTT. Encoded protein: CASRRDILTGELFF.

This clonotype appeared many times. The rearrangement links TRBV19 to TRBJ1-3; possibly TRBD1 for D (5 bases). CDR1 LNHDA and CDR2 SQIVND come from the germline V gene (reference sequence). Trimming pared 7 bases from V and 0 bases from J, leaving 10 bases between. The CDR3 totals 14 residues. The CDR3 region is CASKQENSGNTIYF. The CDR3 region has the DNA TGTGCCAGTAAACAGGAGAACTCTGGAAACACCATATATTTT. The full variable domain, its missing parts supplied by reference TRBV19 and TRBJ1-3, is DGGITQSPKYLFRKEGQNVTLSCEQNLNHDAMYWYRQDPGQGLRLIYYSQIVNDFQKGDIAEGYSVSREKKESFPLTVTSAQKNPTAFYLCASKQENSGNTIYFGEGSWLTVV.

This clonotype has only one observation. A much more abundant neighbour one base away suggests this may be a read error. This chain connects TRBV7-9 to TRBJ1-4; D remains unclear. Germline V gene lookup returns CDR1 SEHNR and CDR2 FQNEAQ (reference sequence). The CDR3 length is 12 residues. V was trimmed by 5 bases and J by 8 bases, leaving 9 bases between them. Here the CDR3 DNA reads TGTGCCAGCAGCCCAACATGGGAAAAACTGTTTTTT. Its protein product is CASSPTWEKLFF.

This chain uses TRBV6-5 with TRBJ1-6; D remains unclear. Germline CDR1 and CDR2: MNHEY and SVGAGI. The V end lost 2 bases, the J end lost 5 bases, and 10 bases lay between the germline ends. The CDR3 extends over 15 amino acids. CDR3 bases: TGTGCCAGCAGTTACGTGCCAGGAGATAATTCACCCCTCCACTTT. Translated: CASSYVPGDNSPLHF.

This clonotype was seen many times. V gene TRBV11-2 combines with J gene TRBJ2-7; tentatively, D is TRBD2 (5 bases). This CDR3 comprises 18 residues. Trimming cost V 2 bases and J 5 bases, with 25 bases left between them. Germline V lookup: CDR1 SGHAT, CDR2 FQNNGV. The CDR3 DNA follows: TGTGCCAGCAGCTTATCCGGGGTCCTCGGGTCCCATGGGAACGAGCAGTACTTC. This translates into CASSLSGVLGSHGNEQYF.

This clonotype was seen at least ten times. The V gene is TRBV5-6, the J gene TRBJ2-7; a weak D match, TRBD1 (5 bases). The CDR3 spans 15 residues. V lost 2 bases, J lost 0 bases, and 12 bases lay in between. The V gene's germline CDR1 is SGHDT and CDR2 YYEEEE. CDR3 sequence: CASSFDSASSYEQYF. The CDR3 bases are TGTGCCAGCAGCTTCGACAGCGCTTCCTCCTACGAGCAGTACTTC.

V and J are TRBV10-3 and TRBJ1-1, with 7 bases that match TRBD1. CDR1 ENHRY and CDR2 SYGVKD come from the germline V gene. This CDR3 is built from 14 residues. The ends lost 3 bases at V and 6 bases at J; junction bases unmatched: 7. In nucleotides, the CDR3 is TGTGCCATCAGTGATGGGGACAGTAACGCTGAAGCTTTCTTT. Protein: CAISDGDSNAEAFF.

Relative to its sample, this clonotype is medium-sized. The rearrangement joins TRBV7-3 to TRBJ1-1, with D maybe TRBD1 (5 bases). CDR3 length: 13 amino acids. Germline CDR1 SGHTA, CDR2 FQGTGA. With 2 bases removed from V and 3 bases from J, the gap between germline ends came to 7 bases. This CDR3 reads CASSLGGDTEAFF. The DNA for the CDR3 is TGTGCCAGCAGCTTAGGGGGGGACACTGAAGCTTTCTTT.

The V and J genes are TRBV11-2 and TRBJ2-7, with 7 bases matching TRBD1. This CDR3 comprises 17 residues. CDR1 is SGHAT and CDR2 is FQNNGV in the germline V gene. Trimming cost V 2 bases and J 2 bases; bases outside gene matches: 12. As DNA, the CDR3 is TGTGCCAGCAGCTTACCCCGCGAAGGGACAGTTACCTACGAGCAGTACTTC. This encodes CASSLPREGTVTYEQYF. The complete variable domain, with remaining parts taken from reference TRBV11-2 and TRBJ2-7, reads EAGVAQSPRYKIIEKRQSVAFWCNPISGHATLYWYQQILGQGPKLLIQFQNNGVVDDSQLPKDRFSAERLKGVDSTLKIQPAKLEDSAVYLCASSLPREGTVTYEQYFGPGTRLTVT.

This clonotype was detected ten times or more. V usage is TRBV20-1 and J usage is TRBJ2-1; 10 nucleotides match TRBD2. Per germline, CDR1 DFQATT and CDR2 SNEGSKA (reference sequence). The CDR3 extends over 14 amino acids. Losses at the gene ends were 6 bases for V and 4 bases for J; bases not matched to a gene: 6. CDR3 sequence: CSALAGEIYNEQFF. The CDR3 DNA is TGCAGTGCCCTAGCGGGAGAAATTTACAATGAGCAGTTCTTC.

This clonotype was counted only a few times. This probably arose from a read error, given a far larger clone one base away. This sequence joins TRBV7-9 and TRBJ1-5; D is undetermined. This CDR3 is 14 amino acids long. Per germline, CDR1 SEHNR and CDR2 FQNEAQ (reference sequence). CDR3 sequence reads: CASSILGSNQPQRF. CDR3 DNA: TGTGCCAGCAGCATATTAGGGAGCAATCAGCCCCAGCGTTTT.